This is a list of T cell receptor beta chains from one sample in a study of shared clonotypes between healthy human individuals. Profiled with immunoSEQ multiplex PCR; TCRdb holds only in-frame clones, not every one. This table holds 2 million to 2.5 million clones, roughly 93% found once. Sequencing was done on a sample of naive CD4+ T cells from PBMCs. The source of these receptors is a man aged 18 to 30 in good health. Some clones in this sample may be carry-over from other donors' samples. Each CDR3 is given with its conserved first and last residue. The order of the fields is D gene, V gene, clone size, J gene, CDR3 protein, CDR3 DNA. The D gene is left open where the match is weak. Not all rows give a size; the values are once, few, many and, for expanded clones, a class.

d_call: NA
v_call: TRBV27
clone_size: once
j_call: TRBJ2-1
cdr3_aa: CASSLIRRLPQFF
cdr3_nt: TGTGCCAGCAGTTTAATTCGACGGCTTCCGCAATTCTTC

d_call: NA
v_call: TRBV19
clone_size: NA
j_call: TRBJ2-4
cdr3_aa: CASKDVAVAKNIQYF
cdr3_nt: TGTGCCAGTAAGGATGTTGCGGTAGCCAAAAACATTCAGTACTTC

d_call: TRBD2
v_call: TRBV28
clone_size: NA
j_call: TRBJ2-7
cdr3_aa: CASNLSGRVYEQYF
cdr3_nt: TGTGCCAGCAACCTTAGCGGGAGGGTCTACGAGCAGTACTTC

d_call: NA
v_call: TRBV28
clone_size: NA
j_call: TRBJ1-3
cdr3_aa: CASSSSRLASGNTIYF
cdr3_nt: TGTGCCAGCAGTTCCTCCCGGCTCGCATCTGGAAACACCATATATTTT

d_call: TRBD2
v_call: TRBV5-1
clone_size: NA
j_call: TRBJ2-5
cdr3_aa: CASSLWEGETQYF
cdr3_nt: TGCGCCAGCAGCTTGTGGGAGGGAGAGACCCAGTACTTC

d_call: TRBD2
v_call: TRBV12-5
clone_size: NA
j_call: TRBJ2-2
cdr3_aa: CASGLVGTSGSNTGELFF
cdr3_nt: TGTGCTAGTGGTTTGGTCGGGACTAGCGGGAGTAACACCGGGGAGCTGTTTTTT

d_call: NA
v_call: TRBV15
clone_size: NA
j_call: TRBJ2-3
cdr3_aa: CATSRGVSSTDTQYF
cdr3_nt: TGTGCCACCAGCAGAGGAGTCTCAAGCACAGATACGCAGTATTTT

d_call: NA
v_call: TRBV4-2
clone_size: NA
j_call: TRBJ1-3
cdr3_aa: CASSHPGWYSGNTIYF
cdr3_nt: TGTGCCAGCAGCCATCCGGGGTGGTACTCTGGAAACACCATATATTTT

d_call: NA
v_call: TRBV28
clone_size: NA
j_call: TRBJ1-3
cdr3_aa: CASILRNTIYF
cdr3_nt: TGTGCCAGCATACTCAGAAACACCATATATTTT

d_call: NA
v_call: TRBV29-1
clone_size: NA
j_call: TRBJ2-1
cdr3_aa: CSVEPQIGGISYNEQFF
cdr3_nt: TGCAGCGTTGAACCACAAATAGGCGGGATCTCCTACAATGAGCAGTTCTTC

d_call: TRBD1
v_call: TRBV28
clone_size: once
j_call: TRBJ1-2
cdr3_aa: CASSWTGINYGYTF
cdr3_nt: TGTGCCAGCAGTTGGACAGGGATCAACTATGGCTACACCTTC

d_call: NA
v_call: TRBV5-1
clone_size: NA
j_call: TRBJ2-5
cdr3_aa: CASSSGTAGETQYF
cdr3_nt: TGCGCCAGCAGCTCCGGGACGGCGGGAGAGACCCAGTACTTC

d_call: NA
v_call: TRBV27
clone_size: few
j_call: TRBJ1-1
cdr3_aa: CASSPRPNMNTEAFF
cdr3_nt: TGTGCCAGCAGTCCTCGCCCAAACATGAACACTGAAGCTTTCTTT

d_call: TRBD2
v_call: TRBV4-1
clone_size: NA
j_call: TRBJ2-3
cdr3_aa: CASSQDRVGGSYRDTQYF
cdr3_nt: TGCGCCAGCAGCCAAGATCGGGTCGGCGGGAGTTATAGAGATACGCAGTATTTT

d_call: NA
v_call: TRBV4-3
clone_size: NA
j_call: TRBJ2-3
cdr3_aa: CASSQELADTQYF
cdr3_nt: TGCGCCAGCAGCCAAGAGTTGGCAGATACGCAGTATTTT

d_call: NA
v_call: TRBV15
clone_size: NA
j_call: TRBJ1-4
cdr3_aa: CATSRAQGGIEKLFF
cdr3_nt: TGTGCCACCAGCAGAGCCCAGGGAGGTATTGAAAAACTGTTTTTT

d_call: NA
v_call: TRBV28
clone_size: NA
j_call: TRBJ2-1
cdr3_aa: CASSLRLQQFF
cdr3_nt: TGTGCCAGCAGTTTACGACTTCAGCAGTTCTTC

d_call: NA
v_call: TRBV11-1
clone_size: NA
j_call: TRBJ2-1
cdr3_aa: CASSLRQGRHNEQFF
cdr3_nt: TGTGCCAGCAGCTTAAGGCAGGGTCGGCACAATGAGCAGTTCTTC

d_call: NA
v_call: TRBV6-5
clone_size: NA
j_call: TRBJ1-6
cdr3_aa: CASSYWGGNSPLHF
cdr3_nt: TGTGCCAGCAGTTACTGGGGGGGGAATTCACCCCTCCACTTT

d_call: TRBD1
v_call: TRBV5-1
clone_size: once
j_call: TRBJ2-1
cdr3_aa: CASSSAGGQGAYNEQFF
cdr3_nt: TGCGCCAGCAGCTCCGCAGGGGGACAGGGGGCCTACAATGAGCAGTTCTTC

d_call: TRBD1
v_call: TRBV7-9
clone_size: NA
j_call: TRBJ1-1
cdr3_aa: CASSLEGQGGLNTEAFF
cdr3_nt: TGTGCCAGCAGCTTAGAAGGACAGGGAGGGTTGAACACTGAAGCTTTCTTT

d_call: NA
v_call: TRBV7-9
clone_size: few
j_call: TRBJ1-1
cdr3_aa: CASSPLIQDTEAFF
cdr3_nt: TGTGCCAGCAGCCCCCTCATTCAGGACACTGAAGCTTTCTTT

d_call: TRBD1
v_call: TRBV9
clone_size: NA
j_call: TRBJ2-5
cdr3_aa: CASSEGQEETQYF
cdr3_nt: TGTGCCAGCAGCGAGGGACAGGAAGAGACCCAGTACTTC

d_call: NA
v_call: TRBV7-3
clone_size: NA
j_call: TRBJ2-7
cdr3_aa: CASSLTGDAGTYEQYF
cdr3_nt: TGTGCCAGCAGCTTAACGGGGGACGCCGGGACCTACGAGCAGTACTTC

d_call: TRBD1
v_call: TRBV25-1
clone_size: once
j_call: TRBJ1-6
cdr3_aa: CASSEGTGDNSPLHF
cdr3_nt: TGTGCCAGCAGTGAAGGGACAGGGGATAATTCACCCCTCCACTTT

d_call: TRBD2
v_call: TRBV5-6
clone_size: NA
j_call: TRBJ2-1
cdr3_aa: CASSFLAGGDNEQFF
cdr3_nt: TGTGCCAGCAGCTTCCTAGCGGGAGGGGACAATGAGCAGTTCTTC

d_call: NA
v_call: TRBV7-6
clone_size: NA
j_call: TRBJ1-1
cdr3_aa: CASSLAGTGNTEAFF
cdr3_nt: TGTGCCAGCAGCTTAGCGGGAACAGGGAACACTGAAGCTTTCTTT

d_call: NA
v_call: TRBV5-1
clone_size: NA
j_call: TRBJ2-7
cdr3_aa: CASSLPQGPQAYEQYF
cdr3_nt: TGCGCCAGCAGCTTGCCACAAGGCCCTCAGGCCTACGAGCAGTACTTC

d_call: TRBD2
v_call: TRBV6-5
clone_size: NA
j_call: TRBJ2-1
cdr3_aa: CASSYHLAGGSGEQFF
cdr3_nt: TGTGCCAGCAGCTACCATTTAGCGGGAGGATCGGGTGAGCAGTTCTTC

d_call: NA
v_call: TRBV7-2
clone_size: NA
j_call: TRBJ2-1
cdr3_aa: CASSLDPSNNEQFF
cdr3_nt: TGTGCCAGCAGCTTAGACCCTAGCAACAATGAGCAGTTCTTC

d_call: NA
v_call: TRBV18
clone_size: NA
j_call: TRBJ1-3
cdr3_aa: CASSSRESSGNTIYF
cdr3_nt: TGTGCCAGCTCATCGCGGGAGAGCTCTGGAAACACCATATATTTT

d_call: TRBD2
v_call: TRBV7-2
clone_size: NA
j_call: TRBJ2-5
cdr3_aa: CASSAASGGPETQYF
cdr3_nt: TGTGCCAGCAGCGCGGCTAGCGGGGGCCCAGAGACCCAGTACTTC

d_call: NA
v_call: TRBV10-3
clone_size: once
j_call: TRBJ2-1
cdr3_aa: CAIRPHGEGANEQFF
cdr3_nt: TGTGCCATCAGGCCCCACGGGGAGGGGGCGAATGAGCAGTTCTTC

d_call: NA
v_call: TRBV4-1
clone_size: NA
j_call: TRBJ1-5
cdr3_aa: CASSHYGAFGNNQPQHF
cdr3_nt: TGCGCCAGCAGCCATTACGGGGCGTTTGGGAACAATCAGCCCCAGCATTTT

d_call: NA
v_call: TRBV29-1
clone_size: NA
j_call: TRBJ2-7
cdr3_aa: CSVEIRRGGKFYEQYF
cdr3_nt: TGCAGCGTTGAAATCCGTCGAGGGGGGAAGTTCTACGAGCAGTACTTC

d_call: TRBD2
v_call: TRBV5-1
clone_size: NA
j_call: TRBJ2-1
cdr3_aa: CASSFLAGVSYNEQFF
cdr3_nt: TGCGCCAGCAGCTTTCTAGCGGGAGTGTCCTACAATGAGCAGTTCTTC

d_call: TRBD2
v_call: TRBV19
clone_size: NA
j_call: TRBJ2-1
cdr3_aa: CASSRTSGAYNEQFF
cdr3_nt: TGTGCCAGTAGTCGGACTAGCGGCGCCTACAATGAGCAGTTCTTC